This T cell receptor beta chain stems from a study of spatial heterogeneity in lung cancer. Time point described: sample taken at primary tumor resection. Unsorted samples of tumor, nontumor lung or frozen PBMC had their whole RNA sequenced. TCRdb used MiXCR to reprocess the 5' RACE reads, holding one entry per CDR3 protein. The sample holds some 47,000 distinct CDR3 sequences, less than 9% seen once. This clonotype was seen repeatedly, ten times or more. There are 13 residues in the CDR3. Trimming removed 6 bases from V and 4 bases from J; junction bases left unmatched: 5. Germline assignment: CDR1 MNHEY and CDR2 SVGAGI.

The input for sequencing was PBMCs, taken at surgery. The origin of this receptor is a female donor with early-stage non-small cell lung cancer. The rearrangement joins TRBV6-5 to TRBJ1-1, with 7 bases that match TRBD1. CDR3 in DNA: TGTGCCAGCAGAATTCACAGGGGCACTGAAGCTTTCTTT. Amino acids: CASRIHRGTEAFF.